One and the same sample provided the 25 T cell receptor beta chains below, sequenced in a study of CD8 T cells in ankylosing spondylitis (TCRdb year 2017). Beyond this particular receptor, the publication reports: Blood from ankylosing spondylitis patients appeared to be characterized by a TCR beta motif composed of 7 to 9 highly homologous amino acid variants.

To prepare the library, 5' RACE was applied. The sequencer listed for this sample is Illumina HiSeq 2500. TCRdb took the public reads, trimmed them with fastp at Q25, ran MiXCR for clone calling and kept in-frame beta chains. Merged by CDR3 protein, the rows form single entries marked with the most common genes and DNA. For this sample the table gives a few hundred thousand distinct CDR3 sequences, of which about 12% were detected only once. Together, the top ten hold almost 7% of the sample. Antigen specificity for these receptors is unknown. Sequencing was performed on blood, either unsorted or a sorted T cell fraction (not recorded which). The receptors originated from a male donor with ankylosing spondylitis.

The sample holds a few counts of this clonotype. The chain has TRBV3-1 and TRBJ1-2, with TRBD1 matching over 9 bases. With V trimmed by 4 bases and J by 8 bases, 11 bases remained unmatched. Germline CDR1 is LGHDT and CDR2 is YNNKEL (reference sequence). The CDR3 has 15 residues. The CDR3 protein is CASSPLGQGVGGYTF. The CDR3 region has the DNA TGTGCCAGCAGCCCTTTGGGACAGGGAGTCGGGGGCTACACCTTC. The variable domain in full, with the rest retrieved from reference TRBV3-1 and TRBJ1-2, is DTAVSQTPKYLVTQMGNDKSIKCEQNLGHDTMYWYKQDSKKFLKIMFSYNNKELIINETVPNRFSPKSPDKAHLNLHINSLELGDSAVYFCASSPLGQGVGGYTFGSGTRLTVV.

This rearrangement joins TRBV20-1 to TRBJ1-6; D possibly corresponds to TRBD1 (6 bases). V gave up 3 bases and J gave up 7 bases, with 22 bases separating them. The CDR3 is 17 residues long. Looked up from germline, CDR1 is DFQATT and CDR2 is SNEGSKA (reference sequence). Written as DNA, the CDR3 is TGCAGTGCTAGTTTGGCCGGACAGAGTCGGGGAAATTCACCCCTCCACTTT. It yields the protein CSASLAGQSRGNSPLHF.

The chain has TRBV11-2 and TRBJ1-1; no clear D. Germline V lookup: CDR1 SGHAT, CDR2 FQNNGV. This CDR3 has 14 residues. Trimming pared 0 bases from V and 4 bases from J, leaving 9 bases between. The CDR3 loop is CASSLEAGPTEAFF. CDR3 in DNA: TGTGCCAGCAGCTTAGAAGCAGGTCCCACTGAAGCTTTCTTT.

At least ten counts were recorded for this clonotype. The chain couples TRBV20-1 to TRBJ2-3, with 10 bases lining up with TRBD2. CDR1 is DFQATT, CDR2 SNEGSKA, per germline (reference sequence). The CDR3 has 17 amino acids. Germline trimming cut 6 bases from V and 2 bases from J; bases unmatched to any gene: 14. In DNA, the CDR3 is TGCAGTGCCCCTAGGCCACTAGCGGGAACCTACACAGATACGCAGTATTTT. Amino acid sequence: CSAPRPLAGTYTDTQYF.

The V and J genes are TRBV7-9 and TRBJ2-3; unclear D gene. The germline V gene has CDR1 SEHNR and CDR2 FQNEAQ (reference sequence). The V gene lost 2 bases and the J gene lost 0 bases, with 9 bases spanning the gap. The CDR3 spans 15 residues. CDR3 DNA sequence: TGTGCCAGCAGCTTAAATGTTTTTAGCACAGATACGCAGTATTTT. Its translation is CASSLNVFSTDTQYF.

The table lists this clonotype with a few counts. This chain uses TRBV28 with TRBJ2-1; D uncertain. CDR3 length: 14 amino acids. V was shortened by 2 bases and J by 8 bases, with 13 bases between the two germline ends. The germline V gene encodes CDR1 MDHEN and CDR2 SYDVKM. The CDR3 spells CASSLMALGDEQFF. CDR3 bases: TGTGCCAGCAGTTTAATGGCCCTAGGCGATGAGCAGTTCTTC.

There are many counts of this clonotype. The gene calls are TRBV14 and TRBJ2-1; 13 nucleotides match TRBD2. Germline V lookup: CDR1 SGHDN, CDR2 FVKESK. The CDR3 is 15 amino acids. Trimming took 5 bases from V and 6 from J; bases not matched to a gene: 4. DNA of the CDR3: TGTGCCAGCAGCTTCGGACTAGCGGGAGCCAATGAGCAGTTCTTC. Translation gives CASSFGLAGANEQFF.

The chain uses TRBV20-1 and TRBJ2-5, with D possibly TRBD2 on 5 matching bases. The ends were cut back, 0 bases at V and 4 bases at J, with 15 bases in the middle. CDR1 is DFQATT and CDR2 is SNEGSKA in the germline V gene (reference sequence). The CDR3 sequence is 15 residues long. The CDR3 reads CSARDRLRIGETQYF. DNA of the CDR3: TGCAGTGCTAGAGATCGACTACGAATCGGAGAGACCCAGTACTTC.

This clonotype was observed a handful of times. V usage is TRBV6-1 and J usage is TRBJ2-1, with 7 bases that match TRBD2. The CDR3 spans 14 residues. V lost 6 bases, J lost 8 bases, and 10 bases stayed unmatched. CDR1 is MNHNS and CDR2 is SASEGT in the germline V gene. The CDR3 sequence: CASSLTTSSHEQFF. CDR3 coding DNA: TGTGCCAGCAGCCTAACGACTAGCAGCCATGAGCAGTTCTTC.

This clonotype was detected only a few times. The chain carries TRBV29-1 and TRBJ2-5, with D possibly TRBD2 on 5 matching bases. Germline-derived CDR1 and CDR2 are SQVTM and ANQGSEA. Trimming took off 4 bases at V and 2 bases at J, with 17 bases between the two ends. The CDR3 sequence is 15 residues long. The CDR3 nucleotides read TGCAGCGTTGGAGGCTGGGGAACGGGGCAAGAGACCCAGTACTTC. Translated, it gives CSVGGWGTGQETQYF.

V and J are TRBV29-1 and TRBJ2-7, with a tentative D call TRBD2 (6 bases). Germline V gives CDR1 SQVTM, CDR2 ANQGSEA. The CDR3 has 13 residues. The V end lost 7 bases, the J end lost 2 bases, and 15 bases lay between the germline ends. The chain's CDR3 is CSGVGGSTYEQYV. The DNA of the CDR3 is TGCAGCGGGGTCGGGGGATCGACCTACGAGCAGTACGTC.

This clonotype has just a few counts. The chain carries TRBV7-9 and TRBJ1-1; maybe TRBD1 (5 bases). V was clipped by 4 bases and J by 4 bases, with 19 bases between them. The germline CDR1 and CDR2 sequences are SEHNR and FQNEAQ (reference sequence). The CDR3 spans 16 residues. The CDR3 reads CASSYFEAKGSTEAFF. The CDR3, as DNA: TGTGCCAGCAGCTACTTCGAAGCTAAGGGGAGCACTGAAGCTTTCTTT.

The rearrangement uses TRBV20-1 and TRBJ2-1; D is unresolved. The CDR3 is made up of 15 amino acids. Trimming pared 1 base from V and 0 bases from J, leaving 10 bases between. From germline, CDR1 is DFQATT and CDR2 SNEGSKA (reference sequence). The CDR3 DNA sequence: TGCAGTGCTAGAGGCCCGGCGCACTCCTACAATGAGCAGTTCTTC. It is translated as CSARGPAHSYNEQFF.

This chain links TRBV10-2 with TRBJ2-2; either TRBD1 or TRBD2 may supply D (6 bases each). Trimming left V 4 bases short and J 6 bases short, with 9 bases between. CDR3 length: 13 amino acids. The germline CDR1 and CDR2 sequences are WSHSY and SAAADI. CDR3 nucleotides: TGCGCCAGCAGTGGGGGGGCCGCCGGGGAGCTGTTTTTT. Amino acid sequence: CASSGGAAGELFF.

This clonotype was counted only a few times. V gene TRBV12-3 or TRBV12-4 combines with J gene TRBJ2-4, with a weak D call TRBD1 (6 bases). Trimming removed 6 bases at V and 0 bases at J, with 12 bases between. This CDR3 contains 15 residues. The CDR3 protein is CASSIQGLAKNIQYF. The CDR3 region has the DNA TGTGCCAGCAGCATCCAGGGGTTAGCCAAAAACATTCAGTACTTC.

The chain links TRBV7-8 to TRBJ1-3; no clear D. CDR1 is SGHVS, CDR2 FQNEAQ, per germline. Between the trimmed V and J ends, which lost 1 base and 4 bases, there was a span of 5 bases. The CDR3 consists of 13 residues. The CDR3 sequence is CASSLEQGNTIYF. In DNA form, the CDR3 reads TGTGCCAGCAGCTTAGAACAGGGAAACACCATATATTTT.

The CDR3 nucleotides read TGCAGCGCCATGGGCCCAGGGGTCGAGCAGTACGTC. It encodes CSAMGPGVEQYV. The chain employs TRBV29-1 and TRBJ2-7, with D possibly being TRBD1 (6 bases). The germline V gene has CDR1 SQVTM and CDR2 ANQGSEA. CDR3 length: 12 residues. V shed 7 bases and J shed 6 bases, with 16 bases lying between them.

This chain links TRBV6-1 with TRBJ2-6; D is uncertain. This CDR3 has 15 residues. V was pared by 0 bases and J by 0 bases, with 3 bases between. The germline V gene has CDR1 MNHNS and CDR2 SASEGT. The CDR3 DNA sequence: TGTGCCAGCAGTGAAGCGAGCTCTGGGGCCAACGTCCTGACTTTC. This encodes CASSEASSGANVLTF.

On this clonotype itself: Given a much more abundant clone one base away, this may be a read error. The chain joins TRBV3-1 to TRBJ1-6, with 7 positions matching TRBD1. The V gene's germline CDR1 is LGHDT and CDR2 YNNKEL (reference sequence). The CDR3 totals 16 residues. Here the CDR3 reads CATSQDHRGPNSPLHF. The CDR3 nucleotides read TGTGCCACCAGCCAAGATCACAGGGGCCCTAATTCACCCCTCCACTTT.

The V call is TRBV18, the J call TRBJ1-2; D call uncertain. The length of the CDR3 is 14 residues. V was cut by 2 bases and J by 5 bases, with 12 bases left in between. Germline V gene lookup returns CDR1 KGHSH and CDR2 LQKENI. CDR3 coding DNA: TGTGCCAGCTCACCAGGGTTCAAAGCTTATGGCTACACCTTC. Its protein product is CASSPGFKAYGYTF.

The chain links TRBV11-3 to TRBJ2-2; 9 nucleotides line up with TRBD1. CDR3 length: 15 residues. Trimming removed 3 bases from V and 6 bases from J; junction bases left unmatched: 5. The V gene's germline CDR1 is SGHNT and CDR2 YENEEA. CDR3 residues: CASSLLTGGPGELFF. The CDR3 DNA is TGTGCCAGCAGCTTGCTAACAGGGGGCCCCGGGGAGCTGTTTTTT.

This chain joins TRBV30 and TRBJ1-5; unclear D gene. Per germline, CDR1 GTSNPN and CDR2 SVGIG (reference sequence). This CDR3 has 10 amino acids. Trimming stripped 6 bases from V and 5 bases from J, with 5 bases between. The CDR3 is CACGDQPQHF. Here the CDR3 DNA reads TGTGCCTGCGGAGATCAGCCCCAGCATTTT.

The chain carries TRBV11-2 and TRBJ2-2; TRBD1 matches at 7 bases. Germline V gene lookup returns CDR1 SGHAT and CDR2 FQNNGV. Trimming removed 5 bases from V and 4 bases from J; junction bases left unmatched: 7. CDR3 length: 15 residues. The CDR3: CASSHSGGATGELFF. As DNA, the CDR3 is TGTGCCAGCAGCCATTCAGGGGGTGCCACCGGGGAGCTGTTTTTT.

This clonotype has at least ten counts. This chain joins TRBV20-1 and TRBJ2-1; D remains ambiguous. CDR3 length: 13 residues. V was pared by 4 bases and J by 0 bases, with 7 bases between. Looked up from germline, CDR1 is DFQATT and CDR2 is SNEGSKA (reference sequence). The CDR3 spells CSATLSSYNEQFF. CDR3 coding DNA: TGCAGTGCTACCTTGAGCTCCTACAATGAGCAGTTCTTC.

Only a few counts were recorded for this clonotype. The rearrangement uses TRBV29-1 and TRBJ2-7; 9 positions match TRBD2. Per germline, CDR1 SQVTM and CDR2 ANQGSEA. The CDR3 extends over 15 amino acids. V was clipped by 3 bases and J by 1 base; unmatched bases: 7. The DNA of the CDR3 is TGCAGCGTTGAGGTTCCGACTAGCGGATCCTACGAGCAGTACTTC. Its translation: CSVEVPTSGSYEQYF.